This T cell receptor (beta chain) was captured by sequencing in a study of T-cell memory formation after mild COVID-19. From the 5' RACE reads, TCRdb called clonotypes with MiXCR, one entry per CDR3 protein. The sample lists about 68,000 distinct CDR3 sequences; about a sixth were seen once. This CDR3 region has 19 residues. V lost 5 bases and J lost 2, with 27 bases in between. The chain is built from TRBV12-3 or TRBV12-4 and TRBJ1-2, with D possibly matching TRBD1 (5 bases). This TCR was sampled from an adult woman who had mild COVID-19 (a few samples of this study predate the infection). Cell type and time point are not known. Material for sequencing was PBMCs or a T cell subset sorted from them (not recorded which). The DNA of the CDR3 is TGTGCCAGCAGTCTTCTCACAGGATTTGGACCTTCAGGGAACTATGGCTACACCTTC. Residues: CASSLLTGFGPSGNYGYTF.